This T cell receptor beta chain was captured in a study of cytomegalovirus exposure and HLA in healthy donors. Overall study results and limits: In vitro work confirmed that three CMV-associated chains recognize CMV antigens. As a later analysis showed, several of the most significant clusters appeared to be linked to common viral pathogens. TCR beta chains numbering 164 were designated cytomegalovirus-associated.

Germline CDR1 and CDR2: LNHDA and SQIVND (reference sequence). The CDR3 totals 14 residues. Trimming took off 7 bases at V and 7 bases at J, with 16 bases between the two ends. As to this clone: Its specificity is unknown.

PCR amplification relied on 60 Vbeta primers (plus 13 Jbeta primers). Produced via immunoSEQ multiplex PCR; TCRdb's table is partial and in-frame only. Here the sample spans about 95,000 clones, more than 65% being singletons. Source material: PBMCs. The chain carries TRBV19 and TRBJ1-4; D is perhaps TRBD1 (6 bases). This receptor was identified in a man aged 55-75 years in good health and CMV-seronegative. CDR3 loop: CASTPDRSSEKLFF. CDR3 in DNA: TGTGCCAGTACCCCGGACAGATCGAGTGAAAAACTGTTTTTT.